What follows is one T cell receptor (beta chain) and its context. Its antigen is still unknown. This entry comes from a study of human T cells and chemical hapten exposure. As for the study in general: The study lasted roughly 26 weeks, and patients were dosed weekly with diphenylcyclopropenone on the scalp throughout.

As handled by the study authors: Between roughly 23,224 and 700,000 TCRs appeared in each sample, and the median stood at around 92,000. TCRdb analysed the RACE reads with MiXCR anew, one entry per CDR3 protein. TCRdb's processing, not the authors', yielded these V and J calls. The repertoire holds about 100,000 distinct CDR3 sequences, with about an eighth as singletons. Time point specified: patch test 2, 6 weeks after DPC sensitization. Treatment defined: therapeutic diphenylcyclopropenone sensitization with weekly scalp DPC. Broader study findings: Alopecia was present in the donors, so their immune response may differ from healthy people's. Expanded TCR sets contained significantly more large CDR3 similarity clusters than controls.

Sequenced material: whole blood, taken in connection with sensitization to the hapten diphenylcyclopropenone (DPC). The receptor was derived from a woman aged 40 to 50 with alopecia areata. Some clones in this sample may be carry-over from other donors' samples.

The CDR3: CASSLPSEAFF. The CDR3, as DNA: TGTGCCAGCAGCTTGCCGAGTGAAGCTTTCTTT. The rearrangement links TRBV7-2 to TRBJ1-1; D gene unclear. CDR3 size: 11 residues. The germline V gene has CDR1 SGHTA and CDR2 FQGNSA. V lost 3 bases, J lost 7 bases, and 6 bases lay in between.